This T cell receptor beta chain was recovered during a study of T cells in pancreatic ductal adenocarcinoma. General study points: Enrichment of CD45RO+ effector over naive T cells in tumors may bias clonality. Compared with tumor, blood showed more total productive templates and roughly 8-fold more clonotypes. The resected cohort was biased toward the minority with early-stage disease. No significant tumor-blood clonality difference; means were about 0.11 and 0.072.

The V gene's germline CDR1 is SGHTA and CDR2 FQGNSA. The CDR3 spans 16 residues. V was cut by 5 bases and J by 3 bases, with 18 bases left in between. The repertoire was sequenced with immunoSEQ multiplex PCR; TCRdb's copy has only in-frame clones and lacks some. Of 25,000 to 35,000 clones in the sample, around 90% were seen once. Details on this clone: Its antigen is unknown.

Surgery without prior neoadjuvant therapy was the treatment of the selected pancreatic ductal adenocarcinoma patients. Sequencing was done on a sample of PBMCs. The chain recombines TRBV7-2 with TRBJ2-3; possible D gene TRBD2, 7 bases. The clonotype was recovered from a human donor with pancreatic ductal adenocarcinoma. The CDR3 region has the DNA TGTGCCAGCAGCCATATGGGAGGGGGACCTACAGATACGCAGTATTTT. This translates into CASSHMGGGPTDTQYF.